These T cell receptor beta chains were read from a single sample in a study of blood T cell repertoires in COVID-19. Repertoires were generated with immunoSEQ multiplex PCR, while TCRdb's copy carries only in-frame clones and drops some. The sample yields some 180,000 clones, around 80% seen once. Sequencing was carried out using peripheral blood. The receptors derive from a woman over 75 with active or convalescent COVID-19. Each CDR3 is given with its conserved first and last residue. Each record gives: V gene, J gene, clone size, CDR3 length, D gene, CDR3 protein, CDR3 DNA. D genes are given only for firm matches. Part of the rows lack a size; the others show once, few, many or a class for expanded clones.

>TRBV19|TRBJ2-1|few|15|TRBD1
CASSLTGERYNEQFF
TGTGCCAGTAGTTTGACAGGGGAAAGGTACAATGAGCAGTTCTTC
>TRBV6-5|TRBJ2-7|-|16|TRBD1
CASSYSIGTGSTEQYF
TGTGCCAGCAGTTACTCGATTGGGACAGGGTCTACGGAGCAGTACTTC
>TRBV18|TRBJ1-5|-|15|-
CASSTTGGSNQPQHF
TGTGCCAGCTCTACCACGGGGGGTAGCAATCAGCCCCAGCATTTT
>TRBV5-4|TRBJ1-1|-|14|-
CASSFPEPNTEAFF
TGTGCCAGCAGCTTCCCAGAACCGAACACTGAAGCTTTCTTT
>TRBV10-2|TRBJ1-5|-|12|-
CASSEIGGDQHF
TGCGCCAGCAGCGAAATCGGGGGTGACCAGCATTTT
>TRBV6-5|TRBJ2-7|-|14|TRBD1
CASGRWTGYYEQYF
TGTGCCAGCGGGCGATGGACAGGTTATTACGAGCAGTACTTC
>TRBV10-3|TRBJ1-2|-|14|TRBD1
CAISGRDRVYGYTF
TGTGCCATCAGTGGACGGGACAGGGTCTATGGCTACACCTTC
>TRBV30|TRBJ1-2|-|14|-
CAWMTRGLYGGYTF
TGTGCCTGGATGACGCGGGGGCTCTACGGAGGCTACACCTTC
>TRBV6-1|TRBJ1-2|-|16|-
CASSESWSGGSRGYTF
TGTGCCAGCAGTGAATCCTGGTCGGGGGGGTCCCGTGGCTACACCTTC
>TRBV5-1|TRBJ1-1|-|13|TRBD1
CASSRQGDTEAFF
TGCGCCAGCAGCCGACAGGGCGACACTGAAGCTTTCTTT
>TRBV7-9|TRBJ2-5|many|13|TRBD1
CASSLGQGGTQYF
TGTGCCAGCAGCTTGGGACAGGGAGGGACCCAGTACTTC
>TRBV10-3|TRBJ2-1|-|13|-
CAISETRINEQFF
TGTGCCATCAGTGAAACCAGGATCAATGAGCAGTTCTTC
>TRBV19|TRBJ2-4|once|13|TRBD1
CASSGAGGIIQYF
TGTGCCAGTAGTGGGGCAGGGGGCATCATTCAGTACTTC
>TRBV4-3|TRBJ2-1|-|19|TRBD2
CASSQERISAGGLYNEQFF
TGCGCCAGCAGCCAAGAGAGAATCTCGGCGGGGGGGCTCTACAATGAGCAGTTCTTC
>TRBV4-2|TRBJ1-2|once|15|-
CASSQDRGFDYGYTF
TGTGCCAGCAGCCAAGATAGGGGCTTCGACTATGGCTACACCTTC
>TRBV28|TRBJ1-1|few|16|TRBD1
CASSMTGGGLATEAFF
TGTGCCAGCAGCATGACAGGGGGCGGGTTGGCCACTGAAGCTTTCTTT
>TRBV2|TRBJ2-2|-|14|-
CASGTQGATGELFF
TGTGCCAGCGGTACACAGGGTGCTACCGGGGAGCTGTTTTTT
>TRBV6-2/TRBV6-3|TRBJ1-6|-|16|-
CASSQSGGRRNSPLHF
TGTGCCAGCAGCCAATCCGGGGGGAGGAGAAATTCACCCCTCCACTTT
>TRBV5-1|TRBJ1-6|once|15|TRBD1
CASSPGQGTNSPLHF
TGCGCCAGCAGCCCAGGACAGGGAACAAATTCACCCCTCCACTTT
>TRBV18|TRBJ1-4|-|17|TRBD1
CASSPPGTGGTNEKLFF
TGTGCCAGCTCACCGCCCGGGACAGGGGGGACTAATGAAAAACTGTTTTTT
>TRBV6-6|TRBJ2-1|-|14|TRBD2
CASSYGTRGNEQFF
TGTGCCAGCAGTTACGGGACTAGAGGCAATGAGCAGTTCTTC
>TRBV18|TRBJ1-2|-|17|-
CASSPQNPPSTSGGYTF
TGTGCCAGCTCACCCCAGAACCCCCCGTCGACCTCGGGAGGCTACACCTTC
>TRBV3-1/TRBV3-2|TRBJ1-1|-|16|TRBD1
CASSQDWTGFHTEAFF
TGTGCCAGCAGCCAAGACTGGACAGGGTTTCACACTGAAGCTTTCTTT
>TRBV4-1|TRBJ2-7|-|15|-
CASSQDRGSFYEQYF
TGCGCCAGCAGCCAAGATAGAGGGTCCTTCTACGAGCAGTACTTC
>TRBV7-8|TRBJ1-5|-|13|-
CASSSRVEQPQHF
TGTGCCAGCAGCTCCAGGGTGGAACAGCCCCAGCATTTT
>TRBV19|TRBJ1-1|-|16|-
CASSISAGRANTEAFF
TGTGCCAGTAGTATTTCGGCGGGACGGGCGAACACTGAAGCTTTCTTT
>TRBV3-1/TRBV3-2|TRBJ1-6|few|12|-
CASSQGGEPLHF
TGTGCCAGCAGCCAAGGGGGGGAACCCCTCCACTTT
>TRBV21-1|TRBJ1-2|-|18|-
CASPGAAGTGGTNYGYTF
TGTGCCAGTCCTGGCGCCGCCGGGACAGGGGGAACTAACTATGGCTACACCTTC
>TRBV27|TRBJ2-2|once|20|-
CASTRTTPVAGPSNTGELFF
TGTGCCAGCACCCGAACGACACCAGTGGCGGGGCCGTCGAACACCGGGGAGCTGTTTTTT
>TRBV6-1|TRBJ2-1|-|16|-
CASSEPGVARGLTPFF
TGTGCCAGCAGTGAACCCGGCGTAGCACGAGGTTTGACCCCGTTCTTC
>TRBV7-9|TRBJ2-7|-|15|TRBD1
CASSPGQFRSYEQYF
TGTGCCAGCAGCCCGGGACAGTTTCGTTCCTACGAGCAGTACTTC
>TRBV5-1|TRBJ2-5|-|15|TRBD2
CASSLQAGAGETQYF
TGCGCCAGCAGCTTGCAAGCGGGGGCAGGAGAGACCCAGTACTTC
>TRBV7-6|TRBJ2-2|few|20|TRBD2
CASSLVWTSGRLPNTGELFF
TGTGCCAGCAGCTTAGTGTGGACTAGCGGGCGGCTACCGAACACCGGGGAGCTGTTTTTT
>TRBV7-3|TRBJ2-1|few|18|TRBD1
CASSLTPQTGLFYNEQFF
TGTGCCAGCAGCTTAACCCCACAGACAGGGTTATTCTACAATGAGCAGTTCTTC
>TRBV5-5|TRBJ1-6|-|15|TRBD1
CASSFRDRNNSPLHF
TGTGCCAGCAGCTTTCGGGACAGGAATAATTCACCCCTCCACTTT
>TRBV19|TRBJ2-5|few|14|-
CASRQTGLSETQYF
TGTGCCAGTAGGCAGACAGGTTTGTCAGAGACCCAGTACTTC
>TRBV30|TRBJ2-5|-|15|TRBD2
CAWSLSGGAPETQYF
TGTGCCTGGAGTCTTAGCGGGGGGGCCCCAGAGACCCAGTACTTC
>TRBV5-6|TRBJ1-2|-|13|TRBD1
CASNPTGNYGYTF
TGTGCCAGCAACCCGACAGGGAACTATGGCTACACCTTC
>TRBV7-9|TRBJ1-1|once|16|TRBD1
CASSKGGGFDGTEAFF
TGTGCCAGCTCAAAAGGAGGGGGCTTTGACGGCACTGAAGCTTTCTTT
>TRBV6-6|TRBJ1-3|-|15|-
CASNPDRSSGNTIYF
TGTGCCAGCAACCCTGACAGGTCCTCTGGAAACACCATATATTTT
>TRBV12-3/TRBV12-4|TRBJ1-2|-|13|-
CASSLARGGGYTF
TGTGCCAGCAGTTTAGCGCGGGGCGGTGGCTACACCTTC
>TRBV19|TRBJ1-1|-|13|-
CASSMRANTEAFF
TGTGCCAGTAGTATGCGGGCCAACACTGAAGCTTTCTTT
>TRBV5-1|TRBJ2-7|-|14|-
CASSSGAGVYEQYF
TGCGCCAGCAGCTCAGGGGCAGGGGTCTACGAGCAGTACTTC
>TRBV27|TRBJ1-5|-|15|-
CASSRLVGGNQPQHF
TGTGCCAGCAGTCGCCTGGTTGGGGGGAATCAGCCCCAGCATTTT
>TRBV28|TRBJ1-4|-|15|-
CASSPTTGIGEKLFF
TGTGCCAGCAGCCCAACAACAGGGATAGGGGAAAAACTGTTTTTT
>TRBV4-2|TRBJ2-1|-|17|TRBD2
CASSQVWRGVSYNEQFF
TGTGCCAGCAGCCAAGTCTGGCGGGGGGTATCCTACAATGAGCAGTTCTTC
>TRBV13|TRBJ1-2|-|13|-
CASSLDSGFGYTF
TGTGCCAGCAGCTTAGACTCCGGGTTCGGCTACACCTTC
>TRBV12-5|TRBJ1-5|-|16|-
CASGVFWGRVGQPQHF
TGTGCTAGTGGAGTTTTTTGGGGCAGGGTGGGTCAGCCCCAGCATTTT
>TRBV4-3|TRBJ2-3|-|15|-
CASSQKRQGTDTQYF
TGCGCCAGCAGCCAAAAGAGACAGGGCACAGATACGCAGTATTTT
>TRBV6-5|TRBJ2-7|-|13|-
CASGGTRDSEQYF
TGTGCCAGCGGGGGGACGCGGGACTCCGAGCAGTACTTC
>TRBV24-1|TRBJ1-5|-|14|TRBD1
CATSEGQGDQPQHF
TGTGCCACCAGTGAAGGACAGGGGGATCAGCCCCAGCATTTT
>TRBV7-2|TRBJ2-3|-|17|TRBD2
CASSLGAGRGVTDTQYF
TGTGCCAGCAGCTTAGGGGCCGGGCGGGGGGTGACAGATACGCAGTATTTT
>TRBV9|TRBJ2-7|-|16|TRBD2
CASSDPKRGLPYEQYF
TGTGCCAGCAGTGACCCTAAGCGGGGGCTTCCCTACGAGCAGTACTTC
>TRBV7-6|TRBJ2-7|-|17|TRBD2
CASSLEGTSGASYEQYF
TGTGCCAGCAGCTTAGAGGGGACTAGCGGGGCCTCCTACGAGCAGTACTTC